These 22 T cell receptor beta chains were sequenced from one sample in a study of T cell responses to AZD1222 COVID-19 vaccine. Repertoires were generated with immunoSEQ multiplex PCR, while TCRdb's copy carries only in-frame clones and drops some. The sample comprises 110,000 or so clones, nearly 90% of which are singletons, and 44% rests with the top ten. The sequencing used peripheral blood, collected 28 days after the second AZD1222 dose. Source of these receptors: an adult who received the AZD1222 COVID-19 vaccine.

This clone has just one count. This sequence joins TRBV19 and TRBJ2-1, with D unclear. Trimming pared 6 bases from V and 4 bases from J, leaving 4 bases between. Germline CDR1 reads LNHDA; CDR2 reads SQIVND (reference sequence). CDR3 length: 11 amino acids. CDR3 DNA sequence: TGTGCCAGTAGGTTATACAATGAGCAGTTCTTC. Residues: CASRLYNEQFF.

The chain joins TRBV5-1 to TRBJ2-7; D is unresolved. V lost 3 bases to trimming and J lost 4 bases, with 14 bases between them. Germline V gene data show CDR1 as SGHRS and CDR2 as YFSETQ. The length of the CDR3 is 14 residues. CDR3 in DNA: TGCGCCAGCAGCTCCACCGGTGGGAATTACGAGCAGTACTTC. Its protein product is CASSSTGGNYEQYF.

Comments on this clone: Other DNA sequences in the same sample also yield this CDR3. The chain carries TRBV6-5 and TRBJ2-7; a weak D match, TRBD2 (5 bases). V lost 0 bases, J lost 4 bases, and 7 bases lay in between. The CDR3 contains 13 residues. Germline V CDR1 and CDR2: MNHEY, SVGAGI. The DNA of the CDR3 is TGTGCCAGCAGTTACTCGAGGGCATACGAGCAGTACTTC. Translating it yields CASSYSRAYEQYF.

This chain connects TRBV28 to TRBJ1-1; D is ambiguous. Germline V gives CDR1 MDHEN, CDR2 SYDVKM. V shed 2 bases and J shed 3 bases, with 13 bases lying between them. This CDR3 comprises 15 residues. CDR3 DNA: TGTGCCAGCAGTTTACCCGGGGTTCTGGACACTGAAGCTTTCTTT. This encodes CASSLPGVLDTEAFF.

In DNA, the CDR3 is TGTGCCAGTAGTATGGGGGACAGCTATGGCTACACCTTC. Protein sequence: CASSMGDSYGYTF. The chain recombines TRBV19 with TRBJ1-2; TRBD1 matches 7 bases. Trimming at V came to 3 bases and at J to 4 bases, leaving 2 bases not matched to a gene. CDR3 length: 13 residues. Germline V lookup: CDR1 LNHDA, CDR2 SQIVND (reference sequence).

The chain has TRBV28 and TRBJ2-7; the match to TRBD1 covers 10 bases. Germline V gene data show CDR1 as MDHEN and CDR2 as SYDVKM. J gave up 2 bases and V 6 bases, and 10 bases lay outside the gene matches. The CDR3 consists of 16 residues. Here the CDR3 reads CASRGDRGRITYEQYF. The CDR3 DNA follows: TGTGCCAGCAGGGGGGACAGGGGCCGGATAACCTACGAGCAGTACTTC.

This clone was seen a single time. The rearrangement links TRBV9 to TRBJ2-7; 11 positions match TRBD2. There are 15 residues in the CDR3. Germline assignment: CDR1 SGDLS and CDR2 YYNGEE. The trim removed 3 bases at V and 4 bases at J, leaving 6 bases unmatched. The CDR3 bases are TGTGCCAGCAGCGCGGGACTAGCGGAATTTTACGAGCAGTACTTC. Translated, it gives CASSAGLAEFYEQYF. The complete variable domain, with remaining parts taken from reference TRBV9 and TRBJ2-7, reads DSGVTQTPKHLITATGQRVTLRCSPRSGDLSVYWYQQSLDQGLQFLIQYYNGEERAKGNILERFSAQQFPDLHSELNLSSLELGDSALYFCASSAGLAEFYEQYFGPGTRLTVT.

V gene TRBV15 combines with J gene TRBJ2-7; no clear D gene. V was pared by 1 base and J by 0 bases, with 10 bases between. The germline V gene encodes CDR1 LNHNV and CDR2 YYDKDF (reference sequence). The CDR3 sequence is 15 residues long. CDR3 DNA: TGTGCCACCAGCAGAGTATGGCAGAGCTCCTACGAGCAGTACTTC. Protein: CATSRVWQSSYEQYF. Full variable domain (remainder filled in from reference TRBV15 and TRBJ2-7): DAMVIQNPRYQVTQFGKPVTLSCSQTLNHNVMYWYQQKSSQAPKLLFHYYDKDFNNEADTPDNFQSRRPNTSFCFLDIRSPGLGDTAMYLCATSRVWQSSYEQYFGPGTRLTVT.

This sequence joins TRBV6-5 and TRBJ2-1, with D possibly TRBD1 on 5 matching bases. The CDR3 extends over 14 amino acids. Trimming pared 8 bases from V and 4 bases from J, leaving 15 bases between. CDR1 and CDR2 (germline): MNHEY, SVGAGI. CDR3 sequence (DNA): TGTGCCAGCCGCCTTACTCAGGGTTACAATGAGCAGTTCTTC. This translates into CASRLTQGYNEQFF.

This clone appeared once. The chain recombines TRBV28 with TRBJ2-5; D is ambiguous. The germline V gene encodes CDR1 MDHEN and CDR2 SYDVKM. Between the trimmed V and J ends, which lost 3 bases and 5 bases, there was a span of 10 bases. The CDR3 has 13 amino acids. CDR3 nucleotide sequence: TGTGCCAGCAGTTTCCACAGAGAGGAGACCCAGTACTTC. Amino acids: CASSFHREETQYF.

The chain uses TRBV11-2 and TRBJ1-6; 8 bases match TRBD1. The trim removed 5 bases at V and 10 bases at J, leaving 7 bases unmatched. From germline, CDR1 is SGHAT and CDR2 FQNNGV. This CDR3 region has 14 residues. CDR3 bases: TGTGCCAGCAGCCCCGGGACAGGTGGATCACCCCTCCACTTT. Translating it yields CASSPGTGGSPLHF.

This chain joins TRBV5-1 and TRBJ2-3; a weak D match, TRBD2 (6 bases). This CDR3 contains 13 residues. Germline CDR1 and CDR2: SGHRS and YFSETQ. Deletions cut 4 bases from V and 5 bases from J, with 11 bases between. CDR3: CASSRAGGDTQYF. The CDR3 DNA reads as TGCGCCAGCAGCCGGGCCGGGGGAGATACGCAGTATTTT.

J is TRBJ2-1 and V is TRBV3-1 (or the pseudogene TRBV3-2); D possibly corresponds to TRBD1 (6 bases). Looked up from germline, CDR1 is LGHDT and CDR2 is YNNKEL (reference sequence). The CDR3 runs 14 residues. Between the trimmed V and J ends, which lost 4 bases and 9 bases, there was a span of 16 bases. The CDR3 here is CASSPSAGAVEQFF. CDR3 nucleotide sequence: TGTGCCAGCAGCCCATCAGCAGGGGCAGTTGAGCAGTTCTTC.

V is TRBV7-6 and J is TRBJ1-1; D is ambiguous. CDR1 is SGHVS and CDR2 is FNYEAQ in the germline V gene. CDR3 length equals 14 residues. The ends were cut back, 7 bases at V and 0 bases at J, with 12 bases in the middle. The CDR3 sequence: CASKPWAVNTEAFF. The CDR3 region has the DNA TGTGCCAGCAAGCCGTGGGCGGTGAACACTGAAGCTTTCTTT.

Here the CDR3 DNA reads TGTGCCAGCAGCGTAGGGCAGGGAGCTGGAAACACCATATATTTT. It codes for CASSVGQGAGNTIYF. The V gene is TRBV9, the J gene TRBJ1-3, with D possibly being TRBD1 (5 bases). The CDR3 loop spans 15 amino acids. Trimming removed 0 bases from V and 2 bases from J, with 9 bases in between. Germline CDR1 and CDR2: SGDLS and YYNGEE.

The chain uses TRBV25-1 and TRBJ1-6; weak D call: TRBD1 (5 bases). CDR1 and CDR2 from the germline V gene are MGHDK and SYGVNS. This CDR3 is 14 amino acids long. Trimming shortened V by 4 bases and J by 14 bases, and 18 bases separated the two germline ends. This CDR3 reads CASSAPGRGRTLHF. The CDR3 DNA follows: TGTGCCAGCAGTGCACCGGGACGGGGAAGGACCCTCCACTTT.

The gene calls are TRBV7-2 and TRBJ2-7; 8 positions agree with TRBD1. The CDR3 runs to 14 residues. Unmatched junction bases numbered 1, after V lost 3 bases and J lost 0 bases. The V gene's germline CDR1 is SGHTA and CDR2 FQGNSA. CDR3 DNA sequence: TGTGCCAGCAGCTTCGACAGGGGCTCCTACGAGCAGTACTTC. Translating gives CASSFDRGSYEQYF.

V usage is TRBV3-1 (or the pseudogene TRBV3-2) and J usage is TRBJ2-7; no definite D call. Germline CDR1 and CDR2: LGHDT and YNNKEL (reference sequence). With 4 bases removed from V and 2 bases from J, the gap between germline ends came to 6 bases. CDR3 length: 12 amino acids. This chain's CDR3 is CASSRTAYEQYF. Here the CDR3 DNA reads TGTGCCAGCAGCCGTACCGCCTACGAGCAGTACTTC.

This clone appeared a single time. The rearrangement uses TRBV7-9 and TRBJ2-3; 9 positions agree with TRBD2. The V and J ends lost 5 bases and 4 bases, in that order; junction bases with no gene match: 10. Germline V gives CDR1 SEHNR, CDR2 FQNEAQ (reference sequence). The CDR3 length is 16 residues. This CDR3 is CASSPRGSGSPDTQYF. The CDR3 coding sequence is TGTGCCAGCAGCCCGCGGGGTAGCGGGAGCCCAGATACGCAGTATTTT.

The chain joins TRBV28 to TRBJ2-7; D is unclear. This CDR3 contains 14 residues. Germline CDR1 and CDR2: MDHEN and SYDVKM. Trimming cost V 2 bases and J 3 bases, with 11 bases left between them. Written as DNA, the CDR3 is TGTGCCAGCAGTTTAGGTAGGGTCCGCTACGAGCAGTACTTC. Translation: CASSLGRVRYEQYF.

This clone turned up a few times. The gene calls are TRBV7-2 and TRBJ1-4, with TRBD1 matching 9 bases. Per germline, CDR1 SGHTA and CDR2 FQGNSA. The V and J ends lost 1 base and 8 bases, in that order; junction bases with no gene match: 8. The CDR3 loop spans 16 amino acids. Here the CDR3 reads CASSLVSGQGREKLFF. CDR3 in DNA: TGTGCCAGCAGCTTAGTGTCGGGACAGGGACGGGAAAAACTGTTTTTT.

The chain joins TRBV20-1 to TRBJ2-1; D unclear. Trimming cost V 5 bases and J 0 bases, with 2 bases left between them. CDR3 length: 11 residues. Germline V gene data show CDR1 as DFQATT and CDR2 as SNEGSKA (reference sequence). The CDR3 region is CSAFSYNEQFF. The CDR3 nucleotides read TGCAGTGCTTTCTCCTACAATGAGCAGTTCTTC.